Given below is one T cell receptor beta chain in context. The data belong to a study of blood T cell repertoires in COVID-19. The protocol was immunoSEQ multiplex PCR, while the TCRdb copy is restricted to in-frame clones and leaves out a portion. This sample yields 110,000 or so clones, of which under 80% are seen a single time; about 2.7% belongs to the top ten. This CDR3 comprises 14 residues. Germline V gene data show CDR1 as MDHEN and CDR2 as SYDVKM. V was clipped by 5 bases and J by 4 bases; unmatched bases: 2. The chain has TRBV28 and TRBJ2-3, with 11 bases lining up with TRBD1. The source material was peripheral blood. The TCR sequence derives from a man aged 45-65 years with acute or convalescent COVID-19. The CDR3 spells CASSTGQGADTQYF. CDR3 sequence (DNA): TGTGCCAGCAGTACGGGACAGGGGGCAGATACGCAGTATTTT.